This entry describes one T cell receptor beta chain. As yet, its antigen is unknown. These data are taken from a study of blood T cells in healthy people across ages. This CDR3 spans 13 amino acids. Germline V gene lookup returns CDR1 MNHEY and CDR2 SVGAGI. Trimming stripped 0 bases from V and 4 bases from J, with 5 bases between. Study-level findings and limits: TCR beta diversity, measured per million T cells, fell in a roughly linear way with age.

A second PCR of roughly 6 to 12 cycles used a sample-barcoded 5' primer and a J-beta primer mix. TCRdb itself ran the 5' RACE reads through MiXCR, one entry per CDR3 protein. The sample carries hundreds of thousands of distinct CDR3 sequences, around a quarter recorded once. Samples each yielded at least 6 micrograms of total RNA. A further study also used this sample, focusing on T cells of mothers and their children. This second report adds: A primer called M1S, used in the second PCR, added sample barcodes and 2-4 random nucleotides. Over 8 million reads per mother and around 3 million per child were obtained.

This sequence joins TRBV6-5 and TRBJ2-3; D uncertain. The TCR originated in a boy aged 5-17 years in good health. The material sequenced was blood. The CDR3 DNA sequence: TGTGCCAGCAGTTACTCGTCGGCAGATACGCAGTATTTT. This codes for CASSYSSADTQYF.